Below, 28 T cell receptor beta chains from the same sample are listed, as sequenced in a study of cytomegalovirus exposure and HLA in healthy donors. The PCR employed 60 Vbeta primers together with 13 Jbeta primers. Profiling relied on immunoSEQ multiplex PCR, and the TCRdb table lists in-frame clones only, not all of them. The data hold approximately 100,000 clones, with around 79% observed a single time. The sequenced sample consisted of PBMCs. The receptors here all came from a woman aged 40 to 50 in good health and CMV-seronegative.

This rearrangement joins TRBV7-2 to TRBJ1-6, with D possibly TRBD1 on 5 matching bases. The germline CDR1 and CDR2 sequences are SGHTA and FQGNSA. This CDR3 spans 15 amino acids. The germline V and J ends were trimmed by 5 bases and 4 bases, with 12 bases remaining between them. The CDR3 reads CASSPGGGYNSPLHF. The CDR3 nucleotides are TGTGCCAGCAGCCCCGGGGGGGGGTATAATTCACCCCTCCACTTT.

This clone was seen once. The chain combines TRBV28 with TRBJ2-7, with a tentative D call TRBD1 (6 bases). From germline, CDR1 is MDHEN and CDR2 SYDVKM. The CDR3 has 13 residues. Trimming stripped 5 bases from V and 4 bases from J, with 12 bases between. This chain's CDR3 is CASSRQGRYEQYF. CDR3 bases: TGTGCCAGCAGTAGGCAGGGGAGATACGAGCAGTACTTC.

V and J are TRBV7-2 and TRBJ1-1; possibly TRBD1 for D (6 bases). The CDR3 is 13 amino acids. Trimming removed 5 bases at V and 5 bases at J, with 12 bases between. CDR1 SGHTA and CDR2 FQGNSA come from the germline V gene. CDR3 loop: CASSPTGWTEAFF. The CDR3 DNA reads TGTGCCAGCAGCCCCACAGGGTGGACTGAAGCTTTCTTT.

This clone came up a few times. The chain has TRBV4-1 and TRBJ2-3; D remains ambiguous. The CDR3 contains 14 residues. Germline assignment: CDR1 MGHRA and CDR2 YSYEKL. Trimming stripped 0 bases from V and 1 base from J, with 5 bases between. The CDR3 nucleotides read TGCGCCAGCAGCCAAGACCCTGGCACAGATACGCAGTATTTT. Its protein product is CASSQDPGTDTQYF.

The chain has TRBV9 and TRBJ2-3, with 8 positions matching TRBD2. Unmatched junction bases numbered 8, after V lost 4 bases and J lost 4 bases. This CDR3 has 15 amino acids. Germline V lookup: CDR1 SGDLS, CDR2 YYNGEE. The CDR3 protein is CASSLLAVRADTQYF. DNA of the CDR3: TGTGCCAGCAGCCTACTAGCGGTCCGCGCAGATACGCAGTATTTT.

The CDR3 sequence is CASPREGQDPDEAFF. The CDR3, as DNA: TGTGCCAGCCCTCGGGAGGGGCAGGACCCAGATGAAGCTTTCTTT. The chain joins TRBV28 to TRBJ1-1; possible D gene TRBD1, 5 bases. Looked up from germline, CDR1 is MDHEN and CDR2 is SYDVKM. V gave up 8 bases and J gave up 7 bases, with 23 bases separating them. CDR3 length equals 15 residues.

The chain has TRBV28 and TRBJ1-1; D perhaps matches TRBD1 (5 bases). CDR1 is MDHEN and CDR2 is SYDVKM in the germline V gene. With 5 bases removed from V and 3 bases from J, the gap between germline ends came to 10 bases. The CDR3 totals 13 residues. The chain's CDR3 is CASSALGDTEAFF. The CDR3 bases are TGTGCCAGCAGTGCCCTAGGGGACACTGAAGCTTTCTTT. The full variable domain, completed using reference TRBV28 and TRBJ1-1, is DVKVTQSSRYLVKRTGEKVFLECVQDMDHENMFWYRQDPGLGLRLIYFSYDVKMKEKGDIPEGYSVSREKKERFSLILESASTNQTSMYLCASSALGDTEAFFGQGTRLTVV.

In this sample, this clone turned up a few times. The genes are TRBV28 and TRBJ1-1; perhaps TRBD1 as D (6 bases). Between the trimmed V and J ends, which lost 5 bases and 11 bases, there was a span of 27 bases. This CDR3 region has 16 residues. The germline V gene has CDR1 MDHEN and CDR2 SYDVKM. The CDR3 region is CASSDIKKGHDLRAFF. CDR3 sequence (DNA): TGTGCCAGCAGTGACATTAAAAAGGGACACGACCTGAGGGCTTTCTTT.

The genes are TRBV11-2 and TRBJ1-4, with 7 bases identical to TRBD1. The CDR3 runs 14 residues. CDR1 is SGHAT and CDR2 is FQNNGV in the germline V gene. V shed 2 bases and J 4 bases; nucleotides not matched to a gene: 1. The CDR3 DNA follows: TGTGCCAGCAGCTTAAGGGACAGTAATGAAAAACTGTTTTTT. Protein sequence: CASSLRDSNEKLFF. Variable domain in full (rest from reference TRBV11-2 and TRBJ1-4): EAGVAQSPRYKIIEKRQSVAFWCNPISGHATLYWYQQILGQGPKLLIQFQNNGVVDDSQLPKDRFSAERLKGVDSTLKIQPAKLEDSAVYLCASSLRDSNEKLFFGSGTQLSVL.

The genes are TRBV5-1 and TRBJ2-1; tentatively, D is TRBD1 (5 bases). The germline V gene encodes CDR1 SGHRS and CDR2 YFSETQ. This CDR3 is built from 13 residues. The V gene lost 1 base and the J gene lost 8 bases, with 10 bases spanning the gap. CDR3 in amino acids: CASSLPGLDEQFF. For the CDR3, the DNA is TGCGCCAGCAGCTTGCCAGGGCTCGATGAGCAGTTCTTC.

This clone was detected a few times. The genes are TRBV7-9 and TRBJ2-7; a weak D match, TRBD2 (6 bases). The germline gives CDR1 SEHNR, CDR2 FQNEAQ (reference sequence). The ends were cut back, 0 bases at V and 4 bases at J, with 10 bases in the middle. The CDR3 has 14 residues. The CDR3 sequence: CASSLAGRGYEQYF. DNA of the CDR3: TGTGCCAGCAGCTTAGCGGGCCGGGGGTACGAGCAGTACTTC.

The chain links TRBV5-4 to TRBJ2-5; 14 bases agree with TRBD2. This CDR3 spans 15 amino acids. The junction had 5 bases not matched to a gene; V was cut back by 5 bases and J by 5 bases. Germline loops: CDR1 SGHNT, CDR2 YYREEE (reference sequence). The CDR3: CASSPRTSGGETQYF. CDR3 DNA sequence: TGTGCCAGCAGTCCCAGGACTAGCGGGGGGGAGACCCAGTACTTC.

For the CDR3, the DNA is TGTGCCAGTAAAAGGCTAGCGGGGGCCAACACCGGGGAGCTGTTTTTT. Protein sequence: CASKRLAGANTGELFF. This chain joins TRBV19 and TRBJ2-2; 10 bases are shared with TRBD2. This CDR3 region has 16 residues. CDR1 and CDR2 (germline): LNHDA, SQIVND (reference sequence). V dropped 7 bases and J dropped 2; count of bases not matched to a gene: 7.

The chain links TRBV23-1 to TRBJ2-7, with TRBD1 matching 7 bases. TRBV23-1 is given ORF status, its function remaining uncertain. The CDR3 is 17 residues long. With V trimmed by 7 bases and J by 2 bases, 17 bases remained unmatched. The CDR3 DNA is TGCGCCAGCACCACTGAACCACTGGGGGACAGACCCTACGAGCAGTACTTC. It encodes CASTTEPLGDRPYEQYF.

V usage is TRBV5-5 and J usage is TRBJ1-1; TRBD1 might be the D (6 bases). CDR3 length: 15 residues. Germline CDR1 reads SGHKS; CDR2 reads YYEKEE (reference sequence). V lost 2 bases, J lost 0 bases, and 11 bases lay in between. The CDR3: CASSFRAGVNTEAFF. The CDR3 region has the DNA TGTGCCAGCAGCTTTCGGGCAGGGGTGAACACTGAAGCTTTCTTT.

The chain recombines TRBV29-1 with TRBJ2-3; TRBD2 is a possible D gene (5 bases). Germline CDR1 reads SQVTM; CDR2 reads ANQGSEA. The CDR3 is 13 residues long. The V end lost 6 bases, the J end lost 0 bases, and 10 bases lay between the germline ends. The CDR3 nucleotides read TGCAGCGTCTCAAGCGGAAGCACAGATACGCAGTATTTT. Its translation: CSVSSGSTDTQYF.

V gene TRBV30 combines with J gene TRBJ2-2, with 7 positions matching TRBD2. The CDR3 totals 12 residues. The V gene's germline CDR1 is GTSNPN and CDR2 SVGIG (reference sequence). The J segment lost 4 bases and the V segment lost 4 bases, leaving 0 bases of the junction unmatched. The CDR3 loop is CAWTSGTGELFF. Here the CDR3 DNA reads TGTGCCTGGACTAGCGGCACCGGGGAGCTGTTTTTT.

The rearrangement uses TRBV28 and TRBJ2-1; 7 bases are a match to TRBD2. V was clipped by 7 bases and J by 2 bases; unmatched bases: 5. Germline assignment: CDR1 MDHEN and CDR2 SYDVKM. The CDR3 totals 14 residues. CDR3 sequence: CASTLAAAYNEQFF. The CDR3 DNA is TGTGCCAGCACGCTAGCGGCCGCCTACAATGAGCAGTTCTTC.

CDR3 region: CASRPSGQTIGEKLFF. Written as DNA, the CDR3 is TGTGCCAGCAGGCCCTCGGGACAGACCATTGGTGAAAAACTGTTTTTT. The chain couples TRBV5-6 to TRBJ1-4; TRBD1 agrees at 7 bases. This CDR3 is 16 amino acids long. V lost 5 bases to trimming and J lost 7 bases; unmatched junction nucleotides: 14. In germline, CDR1 is SGHDT, CDR2 YYEEEE.

The V call is TRBV5-6, the J call TRBJ2-7, with D perhaps matching TRBD2 (5 bases). CDR1 SGHDT and CDR2 YYEEEE come from the germline V gene. The CDR3 sequence is 12 residues long. With 3 bases removed from V and 4 bases from J, the gap between germline ends came to 8 bases. The CDR3 sequence: CASSSGIYEQYF. CDR3 DNA: TGTGCCAGCAGCTCCGGGATTTACGAGCAGTACTTC.

Only a few counts were recorded for this clone. Here the CDR3 reads CASSLWDRGFRANEKLFF. The CDR3 nucleotides are TGTGCCAGCAGTTTATGGGACAGGGGTTTTAGGGCTAATGAAAAACTGTTTTTT. This chain links TRBV28 with TRBJ1-4, with 9 positions matching TRBD1. CDR1 is MDHEN and CDR2 is SYDVKM in the germline V gene. This CDR3 is 18 amino acids long. Trimming removed 0 bases from V and 3 bases from J; junction bases left unmatched: 8.

This chain uses TRBV6-5 with TRBJ1-1; D perhaps matches TRBD1 (5 bases). The V end lost 6 bases, the J end lost 6 bases, and 17 bases lay between the germline ends. In germline, CDR1 is MNHEY, CDR2 SVGAGI. The CDR3 is 14 amino acids. CDR3 bases: TGTGCCAGCAGCCAGCCGGGGGGGGTTCCTGAAGCTTTCTTT. Protein: CASSQPGGVPEAFF.

The chain employs TRBV18 and TRBJ1-2; D is unclear. Germline V CDR1 and CDR2: KGHSH, LQKENI. Trimming left V 6 bases short and J 5 bases short, with 13 bases between. The CDR3 runs to 13 residues. CDR3 sequence: CASSPAKEYGYTF. The CDR3 nucleotides are TGTGCCAGCTCCCCAGCGAAAGAGTATGGCTACACCTTC.

The J gene is TRBJ1-5, the V gene TRBV7-8, with 7 bases fitting TRBD1. The ends lost 6 bases at V and 6 bases at J; junction bases unmatched: 17. This CDR3 region has 17 residues. Germline V gene sequence: CDR1 SGHVS, CDR2 FQNEAQ. CDR3 sequence (DNA): TGTGCCAGCAGTACGATCCCCAGGGGGGTAGCGGTTCAGCCCCAGCATTTT. As protein: CASSTIPRGVAVQPQHF.

As concerns this clone: An end of the junction does not agree with germline; a read error may underlie this. The chain carries TRBV6-5 and TRBJ1-1; D unresolved. CDR3 length: 15 residues. Germline lookup yields CDR1 MNHEY and CDR2 SVGAGI. In nucleotides, the CDR3 is TGTGCCAGCTCCTCCGGTGTGGGCCTTGAAGCTGAGGCTTTCTTT. This codes for CASSSGVGLEAEAFF.

The chain recombines TRBV29-1 with TRBJ2-5; D is perhaps TRBD2 (7 bases). The germline V and J ends were trimmed by 0 bases and 3 bases, with 14 bases remaining between them. Germline values: CDR1 SQVTM, CDR2 ANQGSEA. The length of the CDR3 is 15 residues. The CDR3 loop is CSVEDRAGAKETQYF. Written as DNA, the CDR3 is TGCAGCGTTGAAGATAGGGCGGGGGCAAAAGAGACCCAGTACTTC. The full variable domain, rest sourced from reference TRBV29-1 and TRBJ2-5, is SAVISQKPSRDICQRGTSLTIQCQVDSQVTMMFWYRQQPGQSLTLIATANQGSEATYESGFVIDKFPISRPNLTFSTLTVSNMSPEDSSIYLCSVEDRAGAKETQYFGPGTRLLVL.

This chain uses TRBV13 with TRBJ2-7; TRBD1 agrees at 8 bases. V shed 5 bases, J shed 5 bases, and the junction held 8 bases outside the gene matches. Per the germline V gene, CDR1 is PRHDT and CDR2 is FYEKMQ (reference sequence). This CDR3 region has 14 residues. CDR3 sequence: CASSPRTGRHEQYF. CDR3 coding DNA: TGTGCCAGCAGCCCGAGGACAGGGCGGCACGAGCAGTACTTC.

V gene TRBV27 combines with J gene TRBJ1-1; D is perhaps TRBD1 (6 bases). The V gene's germline CDR1 is MNHEY and CDR2 SMNVEV (reference sequence). This CDR3 contains 14 residues. Trimming stripped 6 bases from V and 0 bases from J, with 11 bases between. In DNA, the CDR3 is TGTGCCAGCAGGATAGACAGGATGAACACTGAAGCTTTCTTT. As protein: CASRIDRMNTEAFF.